One and the same sample provided the 14 T cell receptor beta chains below, sequenced in a study of T cell repertoires in cytomegalovirus infection. TCRdb used MiXCR to reprocess the reads, holding one entry per CDR3 protein. The sample lists around 250,000 distinct CDR3 sequences, over 15% seen once, with around 47% in the top ten. Sequenced sample: CD8+ T cells from PBMCs. These receptors all stem from a human donor in good health (CMV status not recorded). Some clones in this sample may be carry-over from other donors' samples.

The CDR3 nucleotides are TGTGCCAGCCTCGGGGGACTGAATGAGCAGTTCTTC. This translates into CASLGGLNEQFF. The rearrangement joins TRBV2 to TRBJ2-1; perhaps TRBD2 as D (6 bases). V was trimmed by 8 bases and J by 7 bases, leaving 12 bases between them. This CDR3 is built from 12 residues. The germline CDR1 and CDR2 sequences are SNHLY and FYNNEI.

This clonotype was picked up many times. The genes are TRBV7-2 and TRBJ2-7; D not certain. V shed 5 bases and J shed 0 bases, with 5 bases lying between them. This CDR3 is built from 12 residues. The V gene's germline CDR1 is SGHTA and CDR2 FQGNSA. For the CDR3, the DNA is TGTGCCAGCAGCAGGAGCTCCTACGAGCAGTACTTC. Translation gives CASSRSSYEQYF. The entire variable domain, with the rest obtained from reference TRBV7-2 and TRBJ2-7, is as follows: GAGVSQSPSNKVTEKGKDVELRCDPISGHTALYWYRQSLGQGLEFLIYFQGNSAPDKSGLPSDRFSAERTGGSVSTLTIQRTQQEDSAVYLCASSRSSYEQYFGPGTRLTVT.

This clonotype was seen more than once but under ten times. This chain connects TRBV7-9 to TRBJ1-2, with 7 bases identical to TRBD1. V shed 5 bases and J 1 base; nucleotides not matched to a gene: 7. The CDR3 runs to 15 residues. The germline gives CDR1 SEHNR, CDR2 FQNEAQ (reference sequence). The chain's CDR3 is CASSDGTAYNYGYTF. The CDR3 DNA follows: TGTGCCAGCAGCGACGGGACAGCCTATAACTATGGCTACACCTTC.

CDR3 sequence reads: CASSQLEGLGNEQFF. For the CDR3, the DNA is TGTGCCAGCAGCCAATTAGAGGGTCTCGGCAATGAGCAGTTCTTC. The V gene is TRBV3-1, the J gene TRBJ2-1, with a possible D match to TRBD2 (5 bases). This CDR3 is 15 amino acids long. Deletions cut 2 bases from V and 6 bases from J, with 14 bases between. The V gene's germline CDR1 is LGHDT and CDR2 YNNKEL (reference sequence).

In its sample, this clonotype was seen a few times. The chain couples TRBV13 to TRBJ1-2; D gene unclear. The CDR3 is made up of 12 amino acids. V lost 2 bases, J lost 4 bases, and 5 bases lay in between. The germline gives CDR1 PRHDT, CDR2 FYEKMQ (reference sequence). DNA of the CDR3: TGTGCCAGCAGCTTAAAAGGCTATGGCTACACCTTC. Residues: CASSLKGYGYTF.

The genes are TRBV18 and TRBJ1-3; D is undetermined. Germline V gene lookup returns CDR1 KGHSH and CDR2 LQKENI. Trimming took off 7 bases at V and 3 bases at J, with 19 bases between the two ends. The CDR3 has 16 amino acids. CDR3 in amino acids: CASLSAEEEIGNTIYF. Here the CDR3 DNA reads TGTGCCAGCTTATCAGCAGAGGAAGAGATTGGAAACACCATATATTTT.

The chain joins TRBV2 to TRBJ1-5; TRBD1 agrees at 7 bases. This CDR3 has 13 amino acids. Germline V gene data show CDR1 as SNHLY and CDR2 as FYNNEI. V shed 8 bases, J shed 3 bases, and the junction held 4 bases outside the gene matches. The CDR3 is CASSDRANQPQHF. CDR3 coding DNA: TGTGCCAGCTCAGACAGGGCCAATCAGCCCCAGCATTTT.

The V gene is TRBV6-5, the J gene TRBJ2-2; D is undetermined. CDR3 length equals 13 residues. Trimming took 2 bases from V and 4 from J, leaving 5 bases between them. Germline CDR1 and CDR2: MNHEY and SVGAGI. The DNA of the CDR3 is TGTGCCAGCAGTTACAAGGTCACCGGGGAGCTGTTTTTT. Protein: CASSYKVTGELFF.

This clonotype occurred many times. This rearrangement joins TRBV20-1 to TRBJ2-1; possible D gene TRBD2, 5 bases. Germline CDR1 is DFQATT and CDR2 is SNEGSKA (reference sequence). Trimming removed 6 bases from V and 5 bases from J, with 14 bases in between. The length of the CDR3 is 13 residues. CDR3 sequence reads: CSAGLEVDNEQFF. CDR3 in DNA: TGCAGTGCCGGATTGGAGGTAGACAATGAGCAGTTCTTC.

This clonotype was seen at least ten times. The chain recombines TRBV19 with TRBJ2-3, with D hard to call. This CDR3 has 13 amino acids. Trimming took off 1 base at V and 6 bases at J, with 8 bases between the two ends. Germline V gene data show CDR1 as LNHDA and CDR2 as SQIVND (reference sequence). The CDR3 sequence: CASSIVSVDTQYF. CDR3 in DNA: TGTGCCAGTAGTATAGTGAGCGTGGATACGCAGTATTTT.

This clonotype was detected a few times. V is TRBV12-3 or TRBV12-4 and J is TRBJ1-1, with TRBD1 identical over 11 bases. V lost 4 bases to trimming and J lost 4 bases; unmatched junction nucleotides: 11. This CDR3 comprises 17 residues. For the CDR3, the DNA is TGTGCCAGCAGTTACGGGACAGGGGGAGTAGGGAGCACTGAAGCTTTCTTT. It translates to CASSYGTGGVGSTEAFF.

In its sample, this clonotype was seen many times. This chain uses TRBV7-3 with TRBJ2-1, with D unresolved. In germline, CDR1 is SGHTA, CDR2 FQGTGA. Trimming pared 1 base from V and 4 bases from J, leaving 11 bases between. The CDR3 has 15 residues. CDR3 in amino acids: CASSLSPTEYNEQFF. CDR3 nucleotides: TGTGCCAGCAGCTTAAGTCCAACAGAGTACAATGAGCAGTTCTTC.

This clonotype was seen a few times. The CDR3 region is CASSEEAGGTDTQYF. CDR3 bases: TGTGCCAGCAGTGAAGAAGCGGGGGGCACAGATACGCAGTATTTT. The chain recombines TRBV2 with TRBJ2-3; TRBD2 agrees at 8 bases. Germline V lookup: CDR1 SNHLY, CDR2 FYNNEI. V shed 1 base, J shed 1 base, and the junction held 1 base outside the gene matches. The CDR3 sequence is 15 residues long.

The sample holds many counts of this clonotype. The V call is TRBV7-8, the J call TRBJ2-3; D may be TRBD1 (6 bases). CDR3 length equals 18 residues. V was clipped by 5 bases and J by 5 bases, with 26 bases between them. Germline V gene data show CDR1 as SGHVS and CDR2 as FQNEAQ. The CDR3 is CASSPDWSGASGKDTQYF. The CDR3, as DNA: TGTGCCAGCAGCCCCGACTGGTCAGGGGCAAGTGGGAAAGATACGCAGTATTTT.